The next 7 T cell receptor beta chains were all read from a single sample in a study of T cells in Graves' hyperthyroidism and ophthalmopathy. RNA transcripts were the template for amplifying TCR beta CDR3 regions. During a first-round RT-PCR of the TCR CDR3, the HTBI primer set was used. Via MiXCR, TCRdb re-called the multiplex PCR reads, giving one row per CDR3 protein. This table holds about 420,000 distinct CDR3 sequences, roughly 14% found once. Specimen: blood. The receptor source for this set is a woman between 18 and 29 years old with Graves' hyperthyroidism.

In its sample, this clonotype was seen many times. The chain joins TRBV3-1 to TRBJ2-3, with 8 bases that match TRBD1. The CDR3 has 18 amino acids. Germline CDR1 reads LGHDT; CDR2 reads YNNKEL (reference sequence). V lost 1 base and J lost 0; bases outside the gene matches: 9. For the CDR3, the DNA is TGTGCCAGCAGCCAAGCCCCCGGCAGGGGGCCTAGCACAGATACGCAGTATTTT. Its protein is CASSQAPGRGPSTDTQYF.

This clonotype was detected many times. The chain couples TRBV2 to TRBJ2-3, with 9 positions matching TRBD2. Unmatched junction bases numbered 5, after V lost 2 bases and J lost 2 bases. The CDR3 spans 16 residues. Germline loops: CDR1 SNHLY, CDR2 FYNNEI. As DNA, the CDR3 is TGTGCCAGCAGTGAATTCCCTAGCGGGGACACAGATACGCAGTATTTT. Amino acid sequence: CASSEFPSGDTDTQYF. Full variable domain (rest looked up from reference TRBV2 and TRBJ2-3): EPEVTQTPSHQVTQMGQEVILRCVPISNHLYFYWYRQILGQKVEFLVSFYNNEISEKSEIFDDQFSVERPDGSNFTLKIRSTKLEDSAMYFCASSEFPSGDTDTQYFGPGTRLTVL.

The V and J genes are TRBV4-1 and TRBJ1-4, with TRBD1 as a possible D gene (5 bases). CDR1 and CDR2 (germline): MGHRA, YSYEKL. Trimming removed 3 bases at V and 0 bases at J, with 17 bases between. The CDR3 sequence is 18 residues long. CDR3 in DNA: TGCGCCAGCAGCCACTTACTACTCCAGGGTGCAACTAATGAAAAACTGTTTTTT. Translating gives CASSHLLLQGATNEKLFF.

This clonotype appeared many times. The J gene is TRBJ2-7, the V gene TRBV19; 7 bases line up with TRBD2. V lost 5 bases to trimming and J lost 1 base; unmatched junction nucleotides: 8. This CDR3 is built from 15 residues. CDR1 LNHDA and CDR2 SQIVND come from the germline V gene (reference sequence). CDR3 sequence reads: CASSPSGATSYEQYF. As DNA, the CDR3 is TGTGCCAGTAGTCCCAGCGGGGCCACATCCTACGAGCAGTACTTC.

This clonotype was observed a handful of times. The chain combines TRBV13 with TRBJ2-7; 8 bases align to TRBD2. Germline CDR1 and CDR2: PRHDT and FYEKMQ (reference sequence). There are 16 residues in the CDR3. Unmatched junction bases numbered 4, after V lost 0 bases and J lost 0 bases. The CDR3 DNA follows: TGTGCCAGCAGCTTAGGGATAGCGGGAAGCTCCTACGAGCAGTACTTC. This gives the protein CASSLGIAGSSYEQYF.

About this clonotype: This may be a read error, as it is one base from a much larger clone. The CDR3 sequence is CASSEAAALDGYTF. CDR3 coding DNA: TGTGCCAGCAGTGAAGCGGCCGCCCTCGATGGCTACACCTTC. V gene TRBV6-1 combines with J gene TRBJ1-2; D remains ambiguous. CDR1 and CDR2 (germline): MNHNS, SASEGT. This CDR3 has 14 residues. Trimming removed 0 bases at V and 6 bases at J, with 11 bases between.

Ten or more counts support this clonotype. This chain links TRBV6-1 with TRBJ2-1; 7 bases fit TRBD1. The CDR3 runs 15 residues. V shed 1 base, J shed 8 bases, and the junction held 8 bases outside the gene matches. Germline lookup yields CDR1 MNHNS and CDR2 SASEGT. CDR3 nucleotides: TGTGCCAGCAGTGAAGAGACAGGGAGTATGGATGAGCAGTTCTTC. Its protein product is CASSEETGSMDEQFF.